This T cell receptor (beta chain) was recovered during a study of shared clonotypes between healthy human individuals. Findings and caveats of the study: In having few donors, the study represented limited genetic and exposure-history diversity.

The length of the CDR3 is 14 residues. Germline assignment: CDR1 SGHNT and CDR2 YYREEE (reference sequence). V lost 0 bases to trimming and J lost 7 bases; unmatched junction nucleotides: 6. This clone was found a few times. Its antigen is undetermined. Sequenced by immunoSEQ multiplex PCR; TCRdb stores in-frame clones only, minus some. This table has hundreds of thousands of clones, 72% appearing once. The receptor was isolated from a woman in her thirties in good health. The V gene is TRBV5-4, the J gene TRBJ2-7; TRBD2 matches at 8 bases. The sequencing sample was made of memory CD4+ T cells sorted from blood. Subset meaning: CD45RA-negative fraction. The DNA of the CDR3 is TGTGCCAGCAGCTTGGAAGCGGGAGCGCGTGAGCAGTACTTC. Protein: CASSLEAGAREQYF. The full variable domain, with the rest looked up from reference TRBV5-4 and TRBJ2-7, is ETGVTQSPTHLIKTRGQQVTLRCSSQSGHNTVSWYQQALGQGPQFIFQYYREEENGRGNFPPRFSGLQFPNYSSELNVNALELDDSALYLCASSLEAGAREQYFGPGTRLTVT.